This T cell receptor (beta chain) was captured by sequencing in a study of T-cell memory formation after mild COVID-19. Study-level results: Contracting clones, day 15 to 85, had balanced CD4/CD8, and later expanders favored CD4+. Contracting CD4+ clones sat mainly in CM and EM; CD8+ in EMRA.

The CDR3 totals 13 residues. V gave up 6 bases and J gave up 2 bases, with 11 bases separating them. From germline, CDR1 is ENHRY and CDR2 SYGVKD. TCRdb re-called the 5' RACE reads through MiXCR, storing one row per CDR3 protein. The table lists a few hundred thousand distinct CDR3 sequences, about 21% of them singletons. A word on this clonotype: Its specificity is not known.

Sequences were obtained from PBMCs or a T cell subset sorted from them (not recorded which). The TCR originated in an adult woman who had mild COVID-19 (a few samples of this study predate the infection). Cell type and time point are not known. The chain combines TRBV10-3 with TRBJ2-7, with D perhaps assigned TRBD1 or TRBD2 (6 bases each). The CDR3 here is CAISGGATYEQYF. DNA of the CDR3: TGTGCCATCAGCGGGGGCGCGACCTACGAGCAGTACTTC.